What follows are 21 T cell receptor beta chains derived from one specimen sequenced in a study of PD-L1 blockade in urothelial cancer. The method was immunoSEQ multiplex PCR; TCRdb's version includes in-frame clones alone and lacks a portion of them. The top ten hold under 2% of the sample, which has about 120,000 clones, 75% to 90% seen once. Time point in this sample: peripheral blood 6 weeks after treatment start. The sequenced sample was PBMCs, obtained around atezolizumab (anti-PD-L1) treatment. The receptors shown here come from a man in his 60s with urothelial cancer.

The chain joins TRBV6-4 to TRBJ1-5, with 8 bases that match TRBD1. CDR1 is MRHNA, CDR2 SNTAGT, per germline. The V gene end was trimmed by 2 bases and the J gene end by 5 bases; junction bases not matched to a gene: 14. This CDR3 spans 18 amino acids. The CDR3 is CASSDAGGLDYNYQPQHF. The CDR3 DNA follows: TGTGCCAGCAGTGACGCAGGGGGCCTGGACTATAACTATCAGCCCCAGCATTTT.

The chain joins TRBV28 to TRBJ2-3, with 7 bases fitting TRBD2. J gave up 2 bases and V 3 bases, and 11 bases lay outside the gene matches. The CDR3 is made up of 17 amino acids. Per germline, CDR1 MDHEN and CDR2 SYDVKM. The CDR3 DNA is TGTGCCAGCAGTTTTGAGGGGTCCAGCGGGAACACAGATACGCAGTATTTT. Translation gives CASSFEGSSGNTDTQYF.

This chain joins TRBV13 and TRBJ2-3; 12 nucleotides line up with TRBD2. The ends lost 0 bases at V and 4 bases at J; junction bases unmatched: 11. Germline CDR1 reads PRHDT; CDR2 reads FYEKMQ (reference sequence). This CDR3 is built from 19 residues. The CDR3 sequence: CASSLGGLAGTNTADTQYF. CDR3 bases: TGTGCCAGCAGCTTAGGCGGACTAGCGGGGACTAACACTGCAGATACGCAGTATTTT. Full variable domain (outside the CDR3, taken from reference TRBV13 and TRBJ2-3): AAGVIQSPRHLIKEKRETATLKCYPIPRHDTVYWYQQGPGQDPQFLISFYEKMQSDKGSIPDRFSAQQFSDYHSELNMSSLELGDSALYFCASSLGGLAGTNTADTQYFGPGTRLTVL.

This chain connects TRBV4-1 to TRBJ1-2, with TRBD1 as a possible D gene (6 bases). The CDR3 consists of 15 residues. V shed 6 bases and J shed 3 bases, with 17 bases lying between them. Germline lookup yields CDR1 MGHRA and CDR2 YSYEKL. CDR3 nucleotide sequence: TGCGCCAGCAGGGGGGAAAGTAAGGGGGACTATGGCTACACCTTC. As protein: CASRGESKGDYGYTF.

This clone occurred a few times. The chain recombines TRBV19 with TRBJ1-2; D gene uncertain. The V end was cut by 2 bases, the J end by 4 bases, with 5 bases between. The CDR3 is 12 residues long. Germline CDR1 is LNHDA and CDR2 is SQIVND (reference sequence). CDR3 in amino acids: CASSIPSYGYTF. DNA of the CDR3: TGTGCCAGTAGTATACCCAGCTATGGCTACACCTTC.

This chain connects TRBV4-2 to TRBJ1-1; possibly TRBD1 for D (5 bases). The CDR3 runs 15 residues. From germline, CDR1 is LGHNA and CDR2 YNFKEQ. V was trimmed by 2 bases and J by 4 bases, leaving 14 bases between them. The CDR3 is CASSQHGGTGTEAFF. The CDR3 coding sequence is TGTGCCAGCAGCCAACACGGGGGTACGGGCACTGAAGCTTTCTTT.

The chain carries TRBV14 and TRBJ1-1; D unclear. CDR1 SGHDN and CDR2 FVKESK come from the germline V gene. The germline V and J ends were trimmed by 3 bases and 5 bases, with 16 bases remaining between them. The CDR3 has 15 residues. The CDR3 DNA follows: TGTGCCAGCAGCCAGGGCCGTGAAGGAACGACTGAAGCTTTCTTT. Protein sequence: CASSQGREGTTEAFF.

The CDR3 here is CASSGFGGGAETQYF. For the CDR3, the DNA is TGTGCCAGCAGTGGGTTCGGCGGGGGGGCGGAGACCCAGTACTTC. The rearrangement uses TRBV25-1 and TRBJ2-5, with 9 nucleotides matching TRBD2. The CDR3 extends over 15 amino acids. J was trimmed by 5 bases and V by 4 bases; bases with no gene match: 8. The germline V gene encodes CDR1 MGHDK and CDR2 SYGVNS.

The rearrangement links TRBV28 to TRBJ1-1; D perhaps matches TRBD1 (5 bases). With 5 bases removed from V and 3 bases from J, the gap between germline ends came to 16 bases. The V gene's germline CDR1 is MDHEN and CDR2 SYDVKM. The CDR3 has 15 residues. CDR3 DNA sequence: TGTGCCAGCAGTCCAGTGGGGCCCAGGGACACTGAAGCTTTCTTT. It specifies CASSPVGPRDTEAFF. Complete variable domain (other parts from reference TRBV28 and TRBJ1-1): DVKVTQSSRYLVKRTGEKVFLECVQDMDHENMFWYRQDPGLGLRLIYFSYDVKMKEKGDIPEGYSVSREKKERFSLILESASTNQTSMYLCASSPVGPRDTEAFFGQGTRLTVV.

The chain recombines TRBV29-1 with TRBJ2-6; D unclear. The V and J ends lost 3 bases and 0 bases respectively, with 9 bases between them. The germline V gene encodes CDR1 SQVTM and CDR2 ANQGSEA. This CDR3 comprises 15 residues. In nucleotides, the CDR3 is TGCAGCGTTGAGGGCTCAGGCTCTGGGGCCAACGTCCTGACTTTC. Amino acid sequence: CSVEGSGSGANVLTF. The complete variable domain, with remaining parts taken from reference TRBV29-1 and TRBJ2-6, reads SAVISQKPSRDICQRGTSLTIQCQVDSQVTMMFWYRQQPGQSLTLIATANQGSEATYESGFVIDKFPISRPNLTFSTLTVSNMSPEDSSIYLCSVEGSGSGANVLTFGAGSRLTVL.

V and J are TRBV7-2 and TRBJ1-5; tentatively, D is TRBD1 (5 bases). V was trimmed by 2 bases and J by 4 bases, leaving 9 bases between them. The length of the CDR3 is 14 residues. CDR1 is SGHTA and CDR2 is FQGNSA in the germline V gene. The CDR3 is CASSLSRVNQPQHF. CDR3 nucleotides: TGTGCCAGCAGCTTAAGCAGGGTTAATCAGCCCCAGCATTTT.

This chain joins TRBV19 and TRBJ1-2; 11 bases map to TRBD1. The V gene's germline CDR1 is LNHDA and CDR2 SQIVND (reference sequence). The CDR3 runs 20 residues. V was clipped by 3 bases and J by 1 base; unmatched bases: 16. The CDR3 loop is CASSMEVGQGATTGNYGYTF. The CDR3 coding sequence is TGTGCCAGTAGTATGGAGGTCGGACAGGGGGCGACGACCGGTAACTATGGCTACACCTTC. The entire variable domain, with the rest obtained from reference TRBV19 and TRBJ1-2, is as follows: DGGITQSPKYLFRKEGQNVTLSCEQNLNHDAMYWYRQDPGQGLRLIYYSQIVNDFQKGDIAEGYSVSREKKESFPLTVTSAQKNPTAFYLCASSMEVGQGATTGNYGYTFGSGTRLTVV.

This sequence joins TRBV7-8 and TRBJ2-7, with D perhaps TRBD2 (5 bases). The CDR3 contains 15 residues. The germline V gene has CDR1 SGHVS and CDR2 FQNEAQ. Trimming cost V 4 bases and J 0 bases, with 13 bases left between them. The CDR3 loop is CASSSVDSSSYEQYF. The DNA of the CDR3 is TGTGCCAGCAGCTCCGTGGACTCGAGCTCCTACGAGCAGTACTTC. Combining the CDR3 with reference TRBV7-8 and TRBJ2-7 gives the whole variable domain GAGVSQSPRYKVAKRGQDVALRCDPISGHVSLFWYQQALGQGPEFLTYFQNEAQLDKSGLPSDRFFAERPEGSVSTLKIQRTQQEDSAVYLCASSSVDSSSYEQYFGPGTRLTVT.

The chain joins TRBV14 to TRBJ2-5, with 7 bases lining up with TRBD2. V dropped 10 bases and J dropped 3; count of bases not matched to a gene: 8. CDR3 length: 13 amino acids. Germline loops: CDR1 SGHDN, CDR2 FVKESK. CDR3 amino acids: CATRERGEETQYF. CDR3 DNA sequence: TGTGCCACCCGGGAGCGGGGTGAAGAGACCCAGTACTTC.

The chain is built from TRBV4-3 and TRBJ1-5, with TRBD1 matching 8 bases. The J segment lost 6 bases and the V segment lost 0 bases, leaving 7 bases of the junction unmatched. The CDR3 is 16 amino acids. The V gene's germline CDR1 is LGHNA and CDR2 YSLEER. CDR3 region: CASSQDTGGYIQPQHF. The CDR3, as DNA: TGCGCCAGCAGCCAAGATACAGGGGGTTATATTCAGCCCCAGCATTTT.

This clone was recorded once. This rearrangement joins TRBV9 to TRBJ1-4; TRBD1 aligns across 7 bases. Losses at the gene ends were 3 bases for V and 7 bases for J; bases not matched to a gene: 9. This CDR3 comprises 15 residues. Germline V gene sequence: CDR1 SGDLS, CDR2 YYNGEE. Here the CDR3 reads CASSEGGRGSEKLFF. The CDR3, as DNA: TGTGCCAGCAGCGAGGGGGGCAGGGGGAGTGAAAAACTGTTTTTT.

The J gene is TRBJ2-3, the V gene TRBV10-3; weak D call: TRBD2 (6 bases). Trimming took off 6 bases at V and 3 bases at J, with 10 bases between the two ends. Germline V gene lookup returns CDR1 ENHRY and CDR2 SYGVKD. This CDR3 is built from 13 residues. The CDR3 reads CAIRPGETDTQYF. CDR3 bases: TGTGCCATCAGGCCGGGAGAGACAGATACGCAGTATTTT.

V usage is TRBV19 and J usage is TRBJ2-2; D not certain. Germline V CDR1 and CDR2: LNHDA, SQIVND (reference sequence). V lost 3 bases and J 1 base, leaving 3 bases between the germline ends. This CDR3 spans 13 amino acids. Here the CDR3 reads CASSMRNTGELFF. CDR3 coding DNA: TGTGCCAGTAGTATGAGGAACACCGGGGAGCTGTTTTTT.

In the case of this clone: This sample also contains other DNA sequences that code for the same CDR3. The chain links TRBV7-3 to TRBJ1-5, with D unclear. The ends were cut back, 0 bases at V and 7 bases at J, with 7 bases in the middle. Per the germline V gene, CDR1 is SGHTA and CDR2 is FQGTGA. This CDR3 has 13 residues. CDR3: CASSLTGGQPQHF. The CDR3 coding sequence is TGTGCCAGCAGCTTAACAGGAGGACAGCCCCAGCATTTT.

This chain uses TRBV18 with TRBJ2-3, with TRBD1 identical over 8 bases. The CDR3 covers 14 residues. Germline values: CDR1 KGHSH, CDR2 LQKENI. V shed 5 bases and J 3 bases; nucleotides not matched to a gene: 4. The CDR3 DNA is TGTGCCAGCTCAGACAGGGGATGGACAGATACGCAGTATTTT. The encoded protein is CASSDRGWTDTQYF.

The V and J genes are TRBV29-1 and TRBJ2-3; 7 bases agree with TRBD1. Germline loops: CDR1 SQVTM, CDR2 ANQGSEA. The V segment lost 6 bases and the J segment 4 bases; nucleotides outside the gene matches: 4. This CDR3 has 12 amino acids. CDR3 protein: CSVHRGADTQYF. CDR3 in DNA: TGCAGCGTCCACAGGGGAGCAGATACGCAGTATTTT.